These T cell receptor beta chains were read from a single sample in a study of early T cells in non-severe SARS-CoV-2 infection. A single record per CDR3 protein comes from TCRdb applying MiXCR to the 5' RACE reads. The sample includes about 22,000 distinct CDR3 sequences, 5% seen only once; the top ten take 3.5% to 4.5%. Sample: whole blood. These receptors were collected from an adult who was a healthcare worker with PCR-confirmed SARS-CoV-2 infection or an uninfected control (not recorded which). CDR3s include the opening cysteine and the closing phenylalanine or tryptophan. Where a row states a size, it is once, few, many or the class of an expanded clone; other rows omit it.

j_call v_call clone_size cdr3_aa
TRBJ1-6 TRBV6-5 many CASSYGGSPRNSPLHF
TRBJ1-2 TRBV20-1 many CSASPQGGYGYTF
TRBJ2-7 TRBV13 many CASSLGPETGSYEQYF
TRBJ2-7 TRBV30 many CALGQYYEQYF
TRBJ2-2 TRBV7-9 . CASSFIGGRTGELFF
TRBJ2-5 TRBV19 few CASSGGYQETQYF
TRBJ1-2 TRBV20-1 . CSARDPGYTF
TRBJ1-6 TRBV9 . CASSADSPYNSPLHF
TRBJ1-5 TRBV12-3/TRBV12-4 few CASSLRNSNQPQHF
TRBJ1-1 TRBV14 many CASQEEGAVTAFF
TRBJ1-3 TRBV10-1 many CASTPGQGFGNTIYF
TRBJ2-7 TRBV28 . CASHPPGLAGSEQYF
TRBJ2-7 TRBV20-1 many CSASSLRGGYEQYF
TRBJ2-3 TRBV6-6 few CASIRDTPGSTDTQYF